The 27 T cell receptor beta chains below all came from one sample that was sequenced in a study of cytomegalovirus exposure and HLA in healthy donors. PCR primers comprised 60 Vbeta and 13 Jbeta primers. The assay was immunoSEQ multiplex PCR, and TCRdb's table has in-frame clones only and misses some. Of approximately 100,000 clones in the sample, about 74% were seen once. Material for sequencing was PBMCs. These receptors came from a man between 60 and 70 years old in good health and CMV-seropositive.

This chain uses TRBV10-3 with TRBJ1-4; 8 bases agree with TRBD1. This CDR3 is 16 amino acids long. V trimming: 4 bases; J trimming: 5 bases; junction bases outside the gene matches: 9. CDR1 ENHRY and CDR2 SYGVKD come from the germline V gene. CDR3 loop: CAISGGTGVGNEKLFF. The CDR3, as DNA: TGTGCCATCAGTGGGGGGACAGGCGTAGGGAATGAAAAACTGTTTTTT.

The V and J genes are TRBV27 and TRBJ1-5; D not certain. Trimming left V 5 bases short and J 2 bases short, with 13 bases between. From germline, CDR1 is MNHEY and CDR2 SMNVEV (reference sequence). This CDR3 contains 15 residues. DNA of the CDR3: TGTGCCAGCAGTCCCGCCGACAAGGGCAATCAGCCCCAGCATTTT. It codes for CASSPADKGNQPQHF.

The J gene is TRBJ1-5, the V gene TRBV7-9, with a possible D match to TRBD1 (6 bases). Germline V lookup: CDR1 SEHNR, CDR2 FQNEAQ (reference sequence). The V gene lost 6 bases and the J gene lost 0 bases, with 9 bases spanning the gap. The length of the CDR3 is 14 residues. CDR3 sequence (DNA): TGTGCCAGCAGTAAAGGGGGTAGCAATCAGCCCCAGCATTTT. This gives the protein CASSKGGSNQPQHF.

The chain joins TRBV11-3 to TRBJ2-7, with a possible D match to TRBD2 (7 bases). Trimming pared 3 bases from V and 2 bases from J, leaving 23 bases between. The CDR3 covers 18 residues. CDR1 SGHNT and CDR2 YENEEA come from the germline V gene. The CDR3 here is CASSFPSREGGFTYEQYF. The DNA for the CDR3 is TGTGCCAGCAGCTTCCCATCAAGGGAGGGGGGCTTCACCTACGAGCAGTACTTC.

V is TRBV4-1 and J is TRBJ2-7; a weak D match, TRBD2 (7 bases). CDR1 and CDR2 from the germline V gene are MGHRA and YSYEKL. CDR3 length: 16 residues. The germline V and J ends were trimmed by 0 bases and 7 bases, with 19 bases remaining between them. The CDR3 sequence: CASSQEGGAGVGEQYF. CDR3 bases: TGCGCCAGCAGCCAAGAGGGGGGGGCTGGGGTGGGAGAGCAGTACTTC.

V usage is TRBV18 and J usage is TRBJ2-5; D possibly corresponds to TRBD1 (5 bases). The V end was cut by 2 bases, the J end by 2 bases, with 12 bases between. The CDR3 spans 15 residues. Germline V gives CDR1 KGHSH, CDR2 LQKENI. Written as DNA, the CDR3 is TGTGCCAGCTCACCAGGGGCATTAACGCAAGAGACCCAGTACTTC. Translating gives CASSPGALTQETQYF. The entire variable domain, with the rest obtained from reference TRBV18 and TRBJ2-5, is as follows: NAGVMQNPRHLVRRRGQEARLRCSPMKGHSHVYWYRQLPEEGLKFMVYLQKENIIDESGMPKERFSAEFPKEGPSILRIQQVVRGDSAAYFCASSPGALTQETQYFGPGTRLLVL.

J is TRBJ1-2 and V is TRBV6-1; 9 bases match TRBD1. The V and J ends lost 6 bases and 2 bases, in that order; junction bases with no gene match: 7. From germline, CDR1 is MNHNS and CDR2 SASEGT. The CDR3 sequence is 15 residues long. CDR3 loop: CASSNNRGRNYGYTF. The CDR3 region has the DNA TGTGCCAGCAGCAATAACAGGGGGCGAAACTATGGCTACACCTTC.

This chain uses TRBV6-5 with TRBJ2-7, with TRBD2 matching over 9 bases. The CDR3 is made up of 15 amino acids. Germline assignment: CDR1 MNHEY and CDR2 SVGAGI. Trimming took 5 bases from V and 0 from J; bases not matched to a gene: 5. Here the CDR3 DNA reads TGTGCCAGCAGTAATCTAGCGGGGAGCTCCTACGAGCAGTACTTC. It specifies CASSNLAGSSYEQYF.

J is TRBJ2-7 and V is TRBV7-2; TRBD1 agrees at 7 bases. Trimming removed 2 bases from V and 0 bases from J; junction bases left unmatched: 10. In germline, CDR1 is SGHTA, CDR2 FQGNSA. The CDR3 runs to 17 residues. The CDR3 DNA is TGTGCCAGCAGCTTACGAGCGGCACAGGGGAGCTCCTACGAGCAGTACTTC. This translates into CASSLRAAQGSSYEQYF.

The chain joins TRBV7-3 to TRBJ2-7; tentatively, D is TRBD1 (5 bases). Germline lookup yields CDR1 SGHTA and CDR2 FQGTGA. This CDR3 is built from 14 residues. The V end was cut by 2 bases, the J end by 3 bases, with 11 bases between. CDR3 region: CASSLQPGHYEQYF. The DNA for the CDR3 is TGTGCCAGCAGCTTACAGCCAGGGCACTACGAGCAGTACTTC.

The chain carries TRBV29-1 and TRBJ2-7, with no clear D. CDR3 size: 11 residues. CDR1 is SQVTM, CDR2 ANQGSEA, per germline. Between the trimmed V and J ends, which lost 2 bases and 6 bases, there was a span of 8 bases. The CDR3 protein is CSVETVREQYF. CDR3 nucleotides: TGCAGCGTTGAAACGGTCCGCGAGCAGTACTTC.

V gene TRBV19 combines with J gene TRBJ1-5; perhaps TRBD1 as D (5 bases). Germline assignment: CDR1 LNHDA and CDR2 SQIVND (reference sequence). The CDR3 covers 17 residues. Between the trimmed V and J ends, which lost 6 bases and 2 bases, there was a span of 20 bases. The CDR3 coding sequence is TGTGCCAGTAGCTCGTTGGACATTTTCTTGGGCAATCAGCCCCAGCATTTT. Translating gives CASSSLDIFLGNQPQHF. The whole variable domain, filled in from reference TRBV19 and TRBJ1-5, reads DGGITQSPKYLFRKEGQNVTLSCEQNLNHDAMYWYRQDPGQGLRLIYYSQIVNDFQKGDIAEGYSVSREKKESFPLTVTSAQKNPTAFYLCASSSLDIFLGNQPQHFGDGTRLSIL.

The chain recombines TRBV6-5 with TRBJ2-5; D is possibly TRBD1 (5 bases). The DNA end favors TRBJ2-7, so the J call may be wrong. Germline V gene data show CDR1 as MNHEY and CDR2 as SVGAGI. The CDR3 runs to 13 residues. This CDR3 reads CASRTRARYEQYF. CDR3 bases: TGTGCCAGCAGGACCAGGGCCCGATACGAGCAGTACTTC.

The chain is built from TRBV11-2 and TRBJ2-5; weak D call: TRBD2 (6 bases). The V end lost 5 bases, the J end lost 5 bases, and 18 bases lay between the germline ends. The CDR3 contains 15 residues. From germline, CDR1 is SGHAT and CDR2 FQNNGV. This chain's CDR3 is CASSIRPGLRETQYF. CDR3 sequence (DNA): TGTGCCAGCAGCATAAGACCGGGACTTCGGGAGACCCAGTACTTC. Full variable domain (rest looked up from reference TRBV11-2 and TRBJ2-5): EAGVAQSPRYKIIEKRQSVAFWCNPISGHATLYWYQQILGQGPKLLIQFQNNGVVDDSQLPKDRFSAERLKGVDSTLKIQPAKLEDSAVYLCASSIRPGLRETQYFGPGTRLLVL.

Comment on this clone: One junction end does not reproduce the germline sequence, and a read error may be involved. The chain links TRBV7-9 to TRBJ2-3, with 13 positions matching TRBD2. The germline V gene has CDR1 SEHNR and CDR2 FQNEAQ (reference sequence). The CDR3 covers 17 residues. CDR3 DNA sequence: TGTTCCAGCAGCTTGGGGGGACTAGCGGGGACTTGGGGTACGCAGTATTTT. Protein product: CSSSLGGLAGTWGTQYF.

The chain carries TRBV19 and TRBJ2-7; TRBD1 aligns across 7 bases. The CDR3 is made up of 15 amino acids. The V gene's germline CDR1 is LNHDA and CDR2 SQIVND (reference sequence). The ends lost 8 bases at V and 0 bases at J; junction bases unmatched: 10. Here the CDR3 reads CASSEGAGISYEQYF. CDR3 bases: TGTGCCAGTTCCGAGGGGGCAGGCATCTCCTACGAGCAGTACTTC.

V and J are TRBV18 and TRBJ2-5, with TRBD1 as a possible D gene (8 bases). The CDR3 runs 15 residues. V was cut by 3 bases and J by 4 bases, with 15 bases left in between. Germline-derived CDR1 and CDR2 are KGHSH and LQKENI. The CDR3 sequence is CASSPTTGEGETQYF. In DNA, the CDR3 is TGTGCCAGCTCACCTACGACAGGGGAGGGAGAGACCCAGTACTTC.

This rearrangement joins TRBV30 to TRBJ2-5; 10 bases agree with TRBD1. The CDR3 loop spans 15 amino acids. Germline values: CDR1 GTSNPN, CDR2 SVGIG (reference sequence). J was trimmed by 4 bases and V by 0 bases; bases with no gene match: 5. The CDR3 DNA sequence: TGTGCCTGGAGTGTGGGGGACAGGGGAGGAGAGACCCAGTACTTC. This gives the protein CAWSVGDRGGETQYF.

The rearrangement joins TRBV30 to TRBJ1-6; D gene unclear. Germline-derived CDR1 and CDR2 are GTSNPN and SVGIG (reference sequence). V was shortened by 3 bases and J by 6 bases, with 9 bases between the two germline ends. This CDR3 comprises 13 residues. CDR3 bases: TGTGCCTGGAGATTTGAGGGTAATTCACCCCTCCACTTT. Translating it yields CAWRFEGNSPLHF.

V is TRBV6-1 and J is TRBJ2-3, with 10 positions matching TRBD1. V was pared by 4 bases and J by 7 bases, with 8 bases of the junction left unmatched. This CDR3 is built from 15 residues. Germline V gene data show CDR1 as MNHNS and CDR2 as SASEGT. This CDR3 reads CASSGGTGAENTQYF. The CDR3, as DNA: TGTGCCAGCAGTGGAGGGACAGGGGCAGAAAATACGCAGTATTTT.

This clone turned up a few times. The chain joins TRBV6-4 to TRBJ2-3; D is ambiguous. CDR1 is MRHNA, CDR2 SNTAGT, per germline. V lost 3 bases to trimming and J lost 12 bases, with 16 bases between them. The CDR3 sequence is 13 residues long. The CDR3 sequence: CASSDKTLGRQYF. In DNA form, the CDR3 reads TGTGCCAGCAGTGATAAAACTCTTGGGCGACAGTATTTT.

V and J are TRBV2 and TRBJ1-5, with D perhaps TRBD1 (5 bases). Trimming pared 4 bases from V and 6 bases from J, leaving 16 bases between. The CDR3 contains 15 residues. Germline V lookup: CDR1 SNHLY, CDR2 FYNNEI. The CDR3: CASSGSGLASQPQHF. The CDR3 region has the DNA TGTGCCAGCAGTGGGTCAGGGTTAGCCAGTCAGCCCCAGCATTTT.

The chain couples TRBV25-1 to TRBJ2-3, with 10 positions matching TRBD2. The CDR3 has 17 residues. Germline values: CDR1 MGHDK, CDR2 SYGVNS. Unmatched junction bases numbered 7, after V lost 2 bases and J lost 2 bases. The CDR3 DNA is TGTGCCAGCAGTGAAGGTTGGCTAGCGGGGGTCACAGATACGCAGTATTTT. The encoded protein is CASSEGWLAGVTDTQYF.

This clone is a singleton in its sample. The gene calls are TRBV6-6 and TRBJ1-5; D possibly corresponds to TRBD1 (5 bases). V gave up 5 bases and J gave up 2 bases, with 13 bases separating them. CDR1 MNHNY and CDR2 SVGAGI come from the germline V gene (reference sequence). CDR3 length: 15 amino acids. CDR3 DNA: TGTGCCAGCAGTAGCCAGGGAGGGGGCAATCAGCCCCAGCATTTT. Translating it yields CASSSQGGGNQPQHF.

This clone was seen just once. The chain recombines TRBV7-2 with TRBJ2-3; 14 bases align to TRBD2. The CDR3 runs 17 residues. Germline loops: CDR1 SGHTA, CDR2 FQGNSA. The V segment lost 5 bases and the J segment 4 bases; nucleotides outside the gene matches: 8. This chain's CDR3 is CASSRVRTSGGPDTQYF. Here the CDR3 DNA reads TGTGCCAGCAGCCGCGTGAGGACTAGCGGGGGGCCAGATACGCAGTATTTT.

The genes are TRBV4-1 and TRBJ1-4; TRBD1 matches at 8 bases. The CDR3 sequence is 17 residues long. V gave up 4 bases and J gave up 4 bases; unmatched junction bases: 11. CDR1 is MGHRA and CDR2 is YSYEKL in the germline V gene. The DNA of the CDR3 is TGCGCCAGCAGCCGCCAAATGGGGGACAGGATTAATGAAAAACTGTTTTTT. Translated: CASSRQMGDRINEKLFF.

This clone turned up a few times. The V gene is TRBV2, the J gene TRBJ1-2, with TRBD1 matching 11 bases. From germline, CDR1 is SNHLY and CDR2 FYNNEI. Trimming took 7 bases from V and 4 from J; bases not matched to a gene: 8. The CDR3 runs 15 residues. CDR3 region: CASNEGTGGPYGYTF. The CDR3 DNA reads TGTGCCAGCAACGAGGGGACAGGGGGTCCCTATGGCTACACCTTC.